Given below is one T cell receptor beta chain in context. This sample was included in a study of blood T cell repertoires in COVID-19. Turning to the study itself: The cDNA or gDNA used as material had been derived from T cells, B-cell-depleted T cells, or PBMCs.

Original data processing: Reference gene primer amplification in the assay estimated nucleated cell counts. Profiled with immunoSEQ multiplex PCR; TCRdb holds only in-frame clones, not every one. V and J calls plus clone size are reproduced from that table; the DNA served to infer D and trimming. The sample contains about 70,000 clones, roughly nine tenths of which appear only once. CDR3 length equals 16 residues. V dropped 2 bases and J dropped 1; count of bases not matched to a gene: 6. CDR1 is LGHNA and CDR2 is YNFKEQ in the germline V gene. The chain carries TRBV4-2 and TRBJ2-7; 9 positions match TRBD2. The material sequenced was peripheral blood. This clonotype was sampled from a man aged 50-60 years with acute or convalescent COVID-19. CDR3: CASSQTIAGASYEQYF. Written as DNA, the CDR3 is TGTGCCAGCAGCCAAACAATAGCGGGAGCGTCCTACGAGCAGTACTTC.